The rows below give T cell receptor beta chains drawn from one sample of a study of blood T cell repertoires in COVID-19. Assay: immunoSEQ multiplex PCR; the TCRdb copy retains only in-frame clones and omits some. This sample has 160,000 or so clones, with approximately 91% found just once. The sequenced material came from peripheral blood. These receptors all stem from a man aged 18 to 30 with acute or convalescent COVID-19. CDR3s include the opening cysteine and the closing phenylalanine or tryptophan. D genes are given only for firm matches. Expanded clones are given a class, and other clones once, few, many or no size at all.

DNA: TGTGCCAGCAGCTTGTTCAGGACAGGGTCTCTCTCTGGGGCCAACGTCCTGACTTTC
CDR3: CASSLFRTGSLSGANVLTF
D: TRBD1
size: .
V: TRBV11-2
J: TRBJ2-6

DNA: TGTGCCAGCAGCTTAGTCCCGGGAGGGAGGGATGAGCAGTTCTTC
CDR3: CASSLVPGGRDEQFF
D: TRBD2
size: .
V: TRBV7-7
J: TRBJ2-1

DNA: TGCGCCAGCAGCTCGGGACAGCAGAACACCATATATTTT
CDR3: CASSSGQQNTIYF
D: TRBD1
size: .
V: TRBV5-1
J: TRBJ1-3

DNA: TGTGCCAGCAGTCTCGGACAGGGAACTTCTTATAATTCACCCCTCCACTTT
CDR3: CASSLGQGTSYNSPLHF
D: TRBD1
size: .
V: TRBV27
J: TRBJ1-6

DNA: TGTGCCAGCTCACCTGGGTTCTTGACTCAGACCCAGTACTTC
CDR3: CASSPGFLTQTQYF
D: .
size: .
V: TRBV18
J: TRBJ2-5

DNA: TGTGCCTGGAGCGCAGGGGATTACTACGAGCAGTACTTC
CDR3: CAWSAGDYYEQYF
D: .
size: once
V: TRBV30
J: TRBJ2-7

DNA: TGTGCCAGCGCAAGGGCCGTACTAGCGGTCCCTACAGATACGCAGTATTTT
CDR3: CASARAVLAVPTDTQYF
D: TRBD2
size: .
V: TRBV2
J: TRBJ2-3

DNA: TGTGCCAGTAGTTGGAGACAGCGGAACACTGAAGCTTTCTTT
CDR3: CASSWRQRNTEAFF
D: .
size: .
V: TRBV19
J: TRBJ1-1

DNA: TGTGCCAGCAGCTTCATTGACAGGGACTCCTACGAGCAGTACTTC
CDR3: CASSFIDRDSYEQYF
D: TRBD1
size: once
V: TRBV5-6
J: TRBJ2-7

DNA: TGTGCCAGCAGCCAAGAAGACAGTAGCTCCTACGAGCAGTACTTC
CDR3: CASSQEDSSSYEQYF
D: .
size: .
V: TRBV4-2
J: TRBJ2-7

DNA: TGTGCCAGCAGCGTAGGAGGTGCTACTTCGTACAATGAGCAGTTCTTC
CDR3: CASSVGGATSYNEQFF
D: .
size: .
V: TRBV9
J: TRBJ2-1

DNA: TGTGCCAGCAGCTGGGACAGGGGCTATGGCTACACCTTC
CDR3: CASSWDRGYGYTF
D: TRBD1
size: .
V: TRBV7-8
J: TRBJ1-2

DNA: TGTGCCTGGAGTGGGGGCGGGGGGCGTTTGGACATGAACACTGAAGCTTTCTTT
CDR3: CAWSGGGGRLDMNTEAFF
D: .
size: .
V: TRBV30
J: TRBJ1-1

DNA: TGTGCTAGTGGTTTGGTACTCGGGGGGTACACTGAAGCTTTCTTT
CDR3: CASGLVLGGYTEAFF
D: .
size: .
V: TRBV12-5
J: TRBJ1-1

DNA: TGTGCCAGCAGTGACCGATTAGCGGGAGGGCCGTCCTACGAGCAGTACTTC
CDR3: CASSDRLAGGPSYEQYF
D: TRBD2
size: .
V: TRBV6-1
J: TRBJ2-7

DNA: TGTGCCAGCAGTGAAGCATCAATAGTAAACACTGAAGCTTTCTTT
CDR3: CASSEASIVNTEAFF
D: .
size: .
V: TRBV2
J: TRBJ1-1

DNA: TGTGCCACCAGCAGAGATGAGGGCAGGGGGCGAACTGAAGCTTTCTTT
CDR3: CATSRDEGRGRTEAFF
D: TRBD1
size: .
V: TRBV15
J: TRBJ1-1

DNA: TGTGCCAGCAGTCAAATACAGGGGAGCACAGATACGCAGTATTTT
CDR3: CASSQIQGSTDTQYF
D: TRBD1
size: .
V: TRBV11-2
J: TRBJ2-3

DNA: TGTGCCAGCAGCTCAGCCGGGTTTACCTACACCGGGGAGCTGTTTTTT
CDR3: CASSSAGFTYTGELFF
D: .
size: .
V: TRBV7-6
J: TRBJ2-2

DNA: TGTGCCAGCAGCCCCTCCCGGGACAGGGGGGTCTCTGGAAACACCATATATTTT
CDR3: CASSPSRDRGVSGNTIYF
D: TRBD1
size: .
V: TRBV7-8
J: TRBJ1-3

DNA: TGTGCCAGCAGTGAATGGGGCGGGAACACTGAAGCTTTCTTT
CDR3: CASSEWGGNTEAFF
D: .
size: .
V: TRBV6-1
J: TRBJ1-1

DNA: TGCGCCAGCAGCCAAGCAACAGTGACAGGGGGTCTCAATTCACCCCTCCACTTT
CDR3: CASSQATVTGGLNSPLHF
D: TRBD1
size: .
V: TRBV4-1
J: TRBJ1-6

DNA: TGTGCCAGCAGCTTGAGAGTCTTAAGGGGTTACGATTCACCCCTCCACTTT
CDR3: CASSLRVLRGYDSPLHF
D: .
size: .
V: TRBV5-6
J: TRBJ1-6

DNA: TGTGCCAGTAGTTCGGGACTCGAAGAGACCCAGTACTTC
CDR3: CASSSGLEETQYF
D: .
size: .
V: TRBV19
J: TRBJ2-5

DNA: TGTGCCAGCTCAGCCAACAGGGGGCCTAAGAACACTGAAGCTTTCTTT
CDR3: CASSANRGPKNTEAFF
D: TRBD1
size: .
V: TRBV18
J: TRBJ1-1

DNA: TGTGCCAGCTCTCCCGGGACATATGACGAGCAGTACTTC
CDR3: CASSPGTYDEQYF
D: .
size: .
V: TRBV18
J: TRBJ2-7

DNA: TGTGCCAGCAGCGCCAACAGGGACGGCGAGCAGTACTTC
CDR3: CASSANRDGEQYF
D: .
size: .
V: TRBV11-2
J: TRBJ2-7

DNA: TGCGCCAGCAGCCAGGGTCCGGCCAGGGACAGGAATTCACCCCTCCACTTT
CDR3: CASSQGPARDRNSPLHF
D: TRBD1
size: .
V: TRBV4-1
J: TRBJ1-6

DNA: TGTGCCATCAGATCAGGGGGAACTAATGAAAAACTGTTTTTT
CDR3: CAIRSGGTNEKLFF
D: TRBD1
size: .
V: TRBV10-3
J: TRBJ1-4

DNA: TGTGCCAGCAGCTTGCGGAGAGATACGCAGTATTTT
CDR3: CASSLRRDTQYF
D: .
size: .
V: TRBV5-6
J: TRBJ2-3

DNA: TGCGCCAGCAGCCCCCCAAGGGGCTCAGATAACACCATATATTTT
CDR3: CASSPPRGSDNTIYF
D: .
size: few
V: TRBV4-1
J: TRBJ1-3

DNA: TGTGCCAGCAGTGCCCCGGTGGGTGCTGGGAGATCACCCCTCCACTTT
CDR3: CASSAPVGAGRSPLHF
D: .
size: few
V: TRBV25-1
J: TRBJ1-6

DNA: TGCAGTGCTAGTGAGGACAGTTACAATGAGCAGTTCTTC
CDR3: CSASEDSYNEQFF
D: .
size: .
V: TRBV20-1
J: TRBJ2-1

DNA: TGTGCCAGCAGTTACGTAAGGGGCGGCACTGAAGCTTTCTTT
CDR3: CASSYVRGGTEAFF
D: .
size: .
V: TRBV6-2/TRBV6-3
J: TRBJ1-1

DNA: TGTGCCAGCGCTGGTCGGACTAGCCTATACGAGCAGTACTTC
CDR3: CASAGRTSLYEQYF
D: TRBD2
size: .
V: TRBV6-4
J: TRBJ2-7